This T cell receptor beta chain derives from a study of identical twins. The sample holds many counts of this clonotype. Its target is not known. Study findings and constraints: There was more out-of-frame TCR alpha sharing in monozygotic twins than models estimated. Abundant beta clonotypes from cord blood had fewer insertions, unlike memory repertoires, which showed none. There was an excess of low generation probability in the out-of-frame alpha sequences that twins shared.

There are 16 residues in the CDR3. The V end lost 0 bases, the J end lost 4 bases, and 11 bases lay between the germline ends. Germline CDR1 SGDLS, CDR2 YYNGEE. A universal primer site was added by template switching, and unique molecular identifiers were carried by the cDNA. MiXCR, run by TCRdb on the 5' RACE reads, gives a single entry per CDR3 protein. The data show 500,000 or so distinct CDR3 sequences, 12% to 15% seen once. These data were also filed under a second study, of yellow fever vaccine responses in identical twins.

This chain uses TRBV9 with TRBJ2-6; D possibly corresponds to TRBD2 (5 bases). This TCR derives from a woman between 18 and 30 years old in good health. What was sequenced was CD4+ T cells sorted from blood. The DNA of the CDR3 is TGTGCCAGCAGCGTAGCTTCCGGGAACGGGGCCAACGTCCTGACTTTC. This codes for CASSVASGNGANVLTF.